A selection of T cell receptor beta chains follows, all from one sample in a study of tumor-infiltrating lymphocytes in localized non-small cell lung cancer. Using immunoSEQ multiplex PCR, the repertoire was profiled, and TCRdb retains in-frame clones only, with some absent. The data show about 12,000 clones, over 80% seen once. The specimen sequenced was lung tumor tissue. The receptors derive from a human donor with non-small cell lung cancer. The CDR3 runs from the conserved cysteine through the conserved F or W. The D gene is left open where the match is weak. Rows give clone size only sometimes, using once, few, many, or a class for an expanded clone.

D	V	size	J	DNA	CDR3
TRBD2	TRBV27	NA	TRBJ2-3	TGTGCCAGCAGCCCCTGGGCTAGCGGGGGTAGCACAGATACGCAGTATTTT	CASSPWASGGSTDTQYF
TRBD1	TRBV6-6	NA	TRBJ1-1	TGTGCCAGCAGTTACACACAGGGGGCCACTGAAGCTTTCTTT	CASSYTQGATEAFF
TRBD1	TRBV5-4	NA	TRBJ1-2	TGTGCCAGCAGCTTGCGTCAGGGGGCAGACTATGGCTACACCTTC	CASSLRQGADYGYTF
NA	TRBV7-2	NA	TRBJ2-7	TGTGCCAGCACCCTAATGGCCGGCGTCTACGAGCAGTACTTC	CASTLMAGVYEQYF
NA	TRBV5-1	NA	TRBJ1-6	TGCGCCAGCATGGACACAGCGGATTCACCCCTCCACTTT	CASMDTADSPLHF
TRBD2	TRBV7-9	NA	TRBJ2-7	TGTGCCAGCAGCTTAAGCAGCGGGGGGTTATCCTACGAGCAGTACTTC	CASSLSSGGLSYEQYF
TRBD1	TRBV11-3	NA	TRBJ2-3	TGTGCCAGCAGCTTGGGACAGCCCCTAATGGATACGCAGTATTTT	CASSLGQPLMDTQYF
NA	TRBV7-6	NA	TRBJ1-1	TGTGCCAGCAGCTTAGGACCGGACACTGAAGCTTTCTTT	CASSLGPDTEAFF
NA	TRBV6-5	NA	TRBJ1-1	TGTGCCAGCAGTCCCCCTGGGCCGGCGAACACTGAAGCTTTCTTT	CASSPPGPANTEAFF
TRBD1	TRBV6-5	NA	TRBJ1-5	TGTGCCAGCAGTTCAGACAGGGCCGGTAGCAATCAGCCCCAGCATTTT	CASSSDRAGSNQPQHF
NA	TRBV5-6	once	TRBJ1-5	TGTGCCAGCAGCTTGGATCGGGGGCTTCAGCCCCAGCATTTT	CASSLDRGLQPQHF
TRBD1	TRBV4-3	NA	TRBJ2-5	TGCGCCAGCGGTCAGCAGACAGGGTATAGCGAGACCCAGTACTTC	CASGQQTGYSETQYF
TRBD1	TRBV5-1	NA	TRBJ2-3	TGCGCCAGCAGCTGGGGACAGCCTACAGATACGCAGTATTTT	CASSWGQPTDTQYF